Sequencing of this T cell receptor beta chain was carried out in a study of T-cell memory formation after mild COVID-19. V lost 5 bases, J lost 4 bases, and 8 bases stayed unmatched. CDR1 is LGHDT, CDR2 YNNKEL, per germline (reference sequence). The CDR3 is 15 residues long. Study-level points and caveats: Contracting CD4+ clones were located mainly in CM and EM, and CD8+ clones in EMRA.

Turning to this clonotype: What it recognizes is unknown.

TCRdb re-analysed the 5' RACE reads in MiXCR, keeping a single row per CDR3 protein. The table records approximately 400,000 distinct CDR3 sequences, approximately 24% of them present only once. The J gene is TRBJ1-2, the V gene TRBV3-1; 9 bases agree with TRBD1. The receptor's source is an adult woman who had mild COVID-19 (a few samples of this study predate the infection). Cell type and time point are not known. Material for sequencing was PBMCs or a T cell subset sorted from them (not recorded which). This CDR3 reads CASSVGTGFGYGYTF. CDR3 nucleotides: TGTGCCAGCAGCGTCGGGACAGGGTTTGGCTATGGCTACACCTTC.